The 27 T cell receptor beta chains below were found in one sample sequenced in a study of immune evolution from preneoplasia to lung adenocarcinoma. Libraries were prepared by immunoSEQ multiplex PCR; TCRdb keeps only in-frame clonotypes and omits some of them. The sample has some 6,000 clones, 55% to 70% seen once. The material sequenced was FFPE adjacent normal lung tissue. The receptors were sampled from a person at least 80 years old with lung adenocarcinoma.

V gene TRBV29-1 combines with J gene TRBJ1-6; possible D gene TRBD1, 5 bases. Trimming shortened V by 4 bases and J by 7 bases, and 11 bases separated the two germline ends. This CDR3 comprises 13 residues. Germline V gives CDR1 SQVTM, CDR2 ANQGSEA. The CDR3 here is CSVVFRENSPLHF. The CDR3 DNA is TGCAGCGTTGTCTTCAGGGAAAATTCACCCCTCCACTTT.

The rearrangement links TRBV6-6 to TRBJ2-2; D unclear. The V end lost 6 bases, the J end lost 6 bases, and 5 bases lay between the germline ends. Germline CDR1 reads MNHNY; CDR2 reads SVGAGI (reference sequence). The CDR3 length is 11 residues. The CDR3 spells CASSFSGELFF. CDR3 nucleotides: TGTGCCAGCAGCTTTTCCGGGGAGCTGTTTTTT.

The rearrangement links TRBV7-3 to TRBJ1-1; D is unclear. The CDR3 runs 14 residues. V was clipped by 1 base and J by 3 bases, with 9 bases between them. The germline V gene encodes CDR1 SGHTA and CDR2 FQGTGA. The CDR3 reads CASSLRPADTEAFF. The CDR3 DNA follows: TGTGCCAGCAGCTTAAGACCGGCCGACACTGAAGCTTTCTTT.

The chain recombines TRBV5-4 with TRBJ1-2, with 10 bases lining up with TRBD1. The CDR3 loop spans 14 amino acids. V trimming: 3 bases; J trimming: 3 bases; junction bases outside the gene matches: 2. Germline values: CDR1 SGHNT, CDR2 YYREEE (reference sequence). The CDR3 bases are TGTGCCAGCAGCTCCGGGACAGGGGACTATGGCTACACCTTC. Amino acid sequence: CASSSGTGDYGYTF.

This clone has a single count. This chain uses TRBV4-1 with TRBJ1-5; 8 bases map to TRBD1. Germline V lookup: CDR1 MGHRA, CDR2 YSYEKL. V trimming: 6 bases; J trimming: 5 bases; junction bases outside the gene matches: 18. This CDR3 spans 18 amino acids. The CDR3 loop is CASRRATGGPRGDQPQHF. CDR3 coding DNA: TGCGCCAGCAGGCGTGCTACAGGGGGACCCAGGGGAGATCAGCCCCAGCATTTT.

In nucleotides, the CDR3 is TGTGCCAGCAGCCAAGATGGCGAGGGGTCCGGAAACACCATATATTTT. It is translated as CASSQDGEGSGNTIYF. This chain links TRBV4-2 with TRBJ1-3; a possible D gene is TRBD1 (5 bases). V lost 0 bases and J lost 4, with 13 bases in between. The length of the CDR3 is 16 residues. CDR1 is LGHNA and CDR2 is YNFKEQ in the germline V gene.

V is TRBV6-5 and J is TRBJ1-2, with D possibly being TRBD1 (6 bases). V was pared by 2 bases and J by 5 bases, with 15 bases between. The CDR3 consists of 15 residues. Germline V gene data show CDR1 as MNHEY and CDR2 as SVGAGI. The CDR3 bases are TGTGCCAGCAGTTACACCCTACAGGGCCGGTATGGCTACACCTTC. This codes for CASSYTLQGRYGYTF.

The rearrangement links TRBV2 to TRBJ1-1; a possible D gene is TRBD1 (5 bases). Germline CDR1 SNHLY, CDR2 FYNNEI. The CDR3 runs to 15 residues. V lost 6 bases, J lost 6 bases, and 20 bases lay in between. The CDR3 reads CASRWSPGRTPEAFF. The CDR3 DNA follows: TGTGCCAGCAGATGGTCGCCAGGGCGAACCCCTGAAGCTTTCTTT.

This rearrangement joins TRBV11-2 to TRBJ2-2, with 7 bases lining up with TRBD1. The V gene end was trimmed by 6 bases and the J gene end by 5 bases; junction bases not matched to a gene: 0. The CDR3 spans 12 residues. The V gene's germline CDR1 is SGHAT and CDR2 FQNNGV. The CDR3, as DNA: TGTGCCAGCAGGACAGGGACCGGGGAGCTGTTTTTT. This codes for CASRTGTGELFF.

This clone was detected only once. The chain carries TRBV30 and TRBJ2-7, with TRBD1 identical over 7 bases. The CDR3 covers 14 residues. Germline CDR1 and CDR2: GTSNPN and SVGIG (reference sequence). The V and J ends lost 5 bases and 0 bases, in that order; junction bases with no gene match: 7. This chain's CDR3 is CAWRQGQISYEQYF. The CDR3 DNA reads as TGTGCCTGGCGTCAGGGACAGATCTCCTACGAGCAGTACTTC.

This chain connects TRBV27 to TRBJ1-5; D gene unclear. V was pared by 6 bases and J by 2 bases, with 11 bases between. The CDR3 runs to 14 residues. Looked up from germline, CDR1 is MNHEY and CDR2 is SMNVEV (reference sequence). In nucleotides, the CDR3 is TGTGCCAGCAGCTGGGGAATGGGCAATCAGCCCCAGCATTTT. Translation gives CASSWGMGNQPQHF.

CDR3: CASSLPTGSSYNEQFF. The CDR3 DNA sequence: TGTGCCAGCAGCTTACCGACAGGGAGCTCCTACAATGAGCAGTTCTTC. The rearrangement uses TRBV7-9 and TRBJ2-1; 7 positions agree with TRBD1. CDR3 length: 16 residues. J lost 0 bases, V lost 2 bases, and 4 bases had no gene match. Germline CDR1 is SEHNR and CDR2 is FQNEAQ (reference sequence).

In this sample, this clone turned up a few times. The CDR3 DNA sequence: TGTGCCAGCTCACCTACGCCCGCAACTAATGAAAAACTGTTTTTT. Its protein product is CASSPTPATNEKLFF. The chain recombines TRBV18 with TRBJ1-4, with unresolved D. The CDR3 totals 15 residues. V was clipped by 3 bases and J by 0 bases, with 8 bases between them. CDR1 is KGHSH and CDR2 is LQKENI in the germline V gene.

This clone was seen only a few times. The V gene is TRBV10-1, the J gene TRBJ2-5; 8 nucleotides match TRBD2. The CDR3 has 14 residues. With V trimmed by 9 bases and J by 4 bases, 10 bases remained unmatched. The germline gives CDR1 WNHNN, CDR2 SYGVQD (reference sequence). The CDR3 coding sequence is TGCGCCAGGCACCGGGGGGGAGGAGGAGAGACCCAGTACTTC. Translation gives CARHRGGGGETQYF.

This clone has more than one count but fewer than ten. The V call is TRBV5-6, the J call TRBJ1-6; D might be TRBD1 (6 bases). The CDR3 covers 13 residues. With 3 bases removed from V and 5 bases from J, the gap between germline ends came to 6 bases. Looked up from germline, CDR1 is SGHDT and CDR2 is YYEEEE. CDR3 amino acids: CASSSGDNSPLHF. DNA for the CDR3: TGTGCCAGCAGCTCAGGGGATAATTCACCCCTCCACTTT.

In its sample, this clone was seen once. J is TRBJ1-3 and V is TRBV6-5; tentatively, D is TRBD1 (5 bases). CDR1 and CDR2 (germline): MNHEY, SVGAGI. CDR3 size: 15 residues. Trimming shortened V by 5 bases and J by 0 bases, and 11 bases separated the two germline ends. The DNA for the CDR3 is TGTGCCAGCAGTCCACGTAGGGGCTCTGGAAACACCATATATTTT. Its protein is CASSPRRGSGNTIYF.

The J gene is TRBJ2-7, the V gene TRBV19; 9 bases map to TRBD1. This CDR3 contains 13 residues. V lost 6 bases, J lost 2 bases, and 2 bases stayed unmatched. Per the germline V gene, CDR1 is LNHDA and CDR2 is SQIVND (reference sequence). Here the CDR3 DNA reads TGTGCCAGTAGGGACAGGGGAACCTACGAGCAGTACTTC. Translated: CASRDRGTYEQYF.

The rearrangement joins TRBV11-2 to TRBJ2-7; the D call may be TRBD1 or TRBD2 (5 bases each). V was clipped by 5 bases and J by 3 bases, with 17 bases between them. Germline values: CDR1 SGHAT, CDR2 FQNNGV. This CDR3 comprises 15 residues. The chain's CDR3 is CASSPASVGGYEQYF. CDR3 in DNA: TGTGCCAGCAGCCCTGCCTCGGTTGGGGGCTACGAGCAGTACTTC.

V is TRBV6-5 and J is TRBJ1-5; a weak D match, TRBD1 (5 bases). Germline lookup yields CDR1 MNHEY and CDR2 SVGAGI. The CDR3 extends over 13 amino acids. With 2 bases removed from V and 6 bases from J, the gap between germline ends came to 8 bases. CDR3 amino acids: CASSYGGSQPQHF. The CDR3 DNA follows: TGTGCCAGCAGTTACGGGGGGAGTCAGCCCCAGCATTTT.

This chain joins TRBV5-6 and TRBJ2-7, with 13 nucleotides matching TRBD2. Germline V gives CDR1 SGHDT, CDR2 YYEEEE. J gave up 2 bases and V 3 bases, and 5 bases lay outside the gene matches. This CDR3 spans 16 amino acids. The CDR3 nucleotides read TGTGCCAGCAGCTATCCTACTAGCGGGGGGGCCTACGAGCAGTACTTC. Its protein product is CASSYPTSGGAYEQYF. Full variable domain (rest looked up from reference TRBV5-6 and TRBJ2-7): DAGVTQSPTHLIKTRGQQVTLRCSPKSGHDTVSWYQQALGQGPQFIFQYYEEEERQRGNFPDRFSGHQFPNYSSELNVNALLLGDSALYLCASSYPTSGGAYEQYFGPGTRLTVT.

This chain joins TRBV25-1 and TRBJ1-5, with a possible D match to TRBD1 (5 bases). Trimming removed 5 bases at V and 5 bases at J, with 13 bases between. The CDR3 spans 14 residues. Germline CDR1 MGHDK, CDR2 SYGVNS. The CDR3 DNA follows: TGTGCCAGCAGTCAGGGTGGTTGGGATCAGCCCCAGCATTTT. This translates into CASSQGGWDQPQHF.

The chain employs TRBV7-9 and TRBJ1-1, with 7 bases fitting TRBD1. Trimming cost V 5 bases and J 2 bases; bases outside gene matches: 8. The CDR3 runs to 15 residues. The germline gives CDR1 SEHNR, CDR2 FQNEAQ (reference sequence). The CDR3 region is CASSINRGPNTEAFF. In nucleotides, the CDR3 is TGTGCCAGCAGCATTAACAGGGGTCCCAACACTGAAGCTTTCTTT.

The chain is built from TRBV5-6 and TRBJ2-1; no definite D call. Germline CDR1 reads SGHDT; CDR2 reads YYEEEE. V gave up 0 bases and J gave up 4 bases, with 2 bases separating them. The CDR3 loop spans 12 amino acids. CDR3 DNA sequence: TGTGCCAGCAGCTTGGTTTACAATGAGCAGTTCTTC. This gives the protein CASSLVYNEQFF.

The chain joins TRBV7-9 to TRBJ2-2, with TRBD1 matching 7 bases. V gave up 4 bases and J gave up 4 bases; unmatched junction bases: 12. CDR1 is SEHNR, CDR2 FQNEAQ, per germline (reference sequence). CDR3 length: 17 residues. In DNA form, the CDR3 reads TGTGCCAGCAGCTCCCCGGGACAGCCACTGATCACCGGGGAGCTGTTTTTT. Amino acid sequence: CASSSPGQPLITGELFF.

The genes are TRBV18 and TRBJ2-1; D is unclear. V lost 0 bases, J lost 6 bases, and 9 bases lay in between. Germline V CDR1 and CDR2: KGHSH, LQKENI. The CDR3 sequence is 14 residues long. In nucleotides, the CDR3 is TGTGCCAGCTCACCACCCCCATTCTTCAATGAGCAGTTCTTC. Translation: CASSPPPFFNEQFF.

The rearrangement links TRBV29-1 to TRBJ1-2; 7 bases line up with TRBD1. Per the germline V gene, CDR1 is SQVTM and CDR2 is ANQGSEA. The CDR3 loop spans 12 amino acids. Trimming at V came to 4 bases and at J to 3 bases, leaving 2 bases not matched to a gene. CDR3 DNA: TGCAGCGTTGCAGGGGGGGACTATGGCTACACCTTC. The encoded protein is CSVAGGDYGYTF.

DNA of the CDR3: TGTGCCATCAGTGACAGCAATCAGCCCCAGCATTTT. It translates to CAISDSNQPQHF. The chain has TRBV10-3 and TRBJ1-5, with unresolved D. CDR3 length: 12 amino acids. Germline V gene lookup returns CDR1 ENHRY and CDR2 SYGVKD. Trimming pared 3 bases from V and 1 base from J, leaving 1 base between.